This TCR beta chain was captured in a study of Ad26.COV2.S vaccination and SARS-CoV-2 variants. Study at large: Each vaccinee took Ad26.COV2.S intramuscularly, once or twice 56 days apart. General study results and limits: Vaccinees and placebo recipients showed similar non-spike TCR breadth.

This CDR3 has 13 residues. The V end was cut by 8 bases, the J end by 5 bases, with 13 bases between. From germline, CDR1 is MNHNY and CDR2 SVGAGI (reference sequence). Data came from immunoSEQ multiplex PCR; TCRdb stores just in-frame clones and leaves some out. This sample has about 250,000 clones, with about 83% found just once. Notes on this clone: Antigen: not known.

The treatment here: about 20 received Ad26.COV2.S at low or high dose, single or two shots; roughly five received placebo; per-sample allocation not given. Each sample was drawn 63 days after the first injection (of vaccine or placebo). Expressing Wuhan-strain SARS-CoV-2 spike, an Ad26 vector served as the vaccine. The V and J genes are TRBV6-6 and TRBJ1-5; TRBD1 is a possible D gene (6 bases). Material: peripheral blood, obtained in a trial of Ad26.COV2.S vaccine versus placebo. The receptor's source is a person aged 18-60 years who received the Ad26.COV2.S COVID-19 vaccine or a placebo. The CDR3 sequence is CASQTGDYQPQHF. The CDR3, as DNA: TGTGCCAGCCAGACAGGAGATTATCAGCCCCAGCATTTT.